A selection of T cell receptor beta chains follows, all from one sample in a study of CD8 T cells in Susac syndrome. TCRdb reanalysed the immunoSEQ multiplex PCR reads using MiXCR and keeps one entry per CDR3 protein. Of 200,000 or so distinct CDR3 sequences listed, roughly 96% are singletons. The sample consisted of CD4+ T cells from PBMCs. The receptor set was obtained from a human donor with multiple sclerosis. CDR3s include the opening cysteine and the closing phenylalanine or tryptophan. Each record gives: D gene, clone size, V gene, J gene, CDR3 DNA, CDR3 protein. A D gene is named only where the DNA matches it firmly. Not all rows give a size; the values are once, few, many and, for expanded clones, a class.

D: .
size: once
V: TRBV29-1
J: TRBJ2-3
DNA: TGCAGCGTCTCGCTTGGATCGACGCAGTATTTT
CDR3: CSVSLGSTQYF

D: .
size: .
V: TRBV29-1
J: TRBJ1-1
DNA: TGCAGCGTCCAACCATACACTGAAGCTTTCTTT
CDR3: CSVQPYTEAFF

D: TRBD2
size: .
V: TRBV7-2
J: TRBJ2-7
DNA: TGTGCCAGCACCCCCCGAGGACTAGCGGGATTCGAGCAGTACTTC
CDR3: CASTPRGLAGFEQYF

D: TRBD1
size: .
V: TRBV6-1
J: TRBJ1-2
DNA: TGTGCCAGCACCATACAGGGGGCGTATGGCTACACCTTC
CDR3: CASTIQGAYGYTF

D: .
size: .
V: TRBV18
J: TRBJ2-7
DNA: TGTGCCAGCTCACCAAATTGGGGGACCCCCGGCGAGCAGTACTTC
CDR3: CASSPNWGTPGEQYF

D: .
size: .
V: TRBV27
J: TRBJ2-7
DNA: TGTGCCAGCAGTTACGTCGACCGTACCTACGAGCAGTACTTC
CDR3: CASSYVDRTYEQYF

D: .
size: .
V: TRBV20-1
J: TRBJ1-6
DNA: TGCAGTGCTAGGCTGGACCGGTTTGCTGATTCACCCCTCCACTTT
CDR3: CSARLDRFADSPLHF

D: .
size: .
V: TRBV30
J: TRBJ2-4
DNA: TGTGCCTGGCAATTCACAGGGTCCAAAAACATTCAGTACTTC
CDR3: CAWQFTGSKNIQYF

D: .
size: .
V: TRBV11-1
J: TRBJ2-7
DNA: TGTGCCAGCAGCAGATGGGGAGACGAGCAGTACTTC
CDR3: CASSRWGDEQYF

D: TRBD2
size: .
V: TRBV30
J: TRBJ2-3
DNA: TGTGCCTGCAACGCTAATAGCGGGGGGGCCGATACGCAGTATTTT
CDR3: CACNANSGGADTQYF

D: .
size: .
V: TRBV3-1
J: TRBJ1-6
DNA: TGTGCCAGCAGCCAAGATCAGGGTTCACCCCTCCACTTT
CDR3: CASSQDQGSPLHF

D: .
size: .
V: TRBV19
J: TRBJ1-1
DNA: TGTGCCAGTAGTATATTCCGGACGGCGAACACTGAAGCTTTCTTT
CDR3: CASSIFRTANTEAFF

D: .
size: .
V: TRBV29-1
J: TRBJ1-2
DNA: TGCAGCGTCGGGAAACAGGGAGACTACACCTTC
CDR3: CSVGKQGDYTF

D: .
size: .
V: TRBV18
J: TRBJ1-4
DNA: TGTGCCAGCTCACCACCGCGGGGGATGGGTGAAAAACTGTTTTTT
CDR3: CASSPPRGMGEKLFF

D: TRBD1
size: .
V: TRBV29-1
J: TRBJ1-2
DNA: TGCAGTGGCGGACAGGGAGACTATGGCTACACCTTC
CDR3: CSGGQGDYGYTF

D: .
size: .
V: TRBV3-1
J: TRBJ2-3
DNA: TGTGCCAGCAGCCAAGATGAAGGGAATACGCAGTATTTT
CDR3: CASSQDEGNTQYF

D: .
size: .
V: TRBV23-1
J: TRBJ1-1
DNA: TGCGCCAGCAGTCGACCCTTGTCGGACAGCAGGATGAACACTGAAGCTTTCTTT
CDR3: CASSRPLSDSRMNTEAFF

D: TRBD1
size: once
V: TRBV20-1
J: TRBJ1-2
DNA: TGCAGTGCAACCAAGACAGGGTCTAACTATGGCTACACCTTC
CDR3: CSATKTGSNYGYTF

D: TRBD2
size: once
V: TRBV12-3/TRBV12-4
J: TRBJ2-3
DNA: TGTGCCAGCAGTCCTAGCGGGAGGGCCAGTACGCAGTATTTT
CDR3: CASSPSGRASTQYF

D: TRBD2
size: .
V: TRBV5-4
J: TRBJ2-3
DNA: TGTGCCAGCAGCTCCAGCGGGAGACGTGGATTAGATACGCAGTATTTT
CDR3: CASSSSGRRGLDTQYF

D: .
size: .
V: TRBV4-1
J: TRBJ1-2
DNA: TGCGCCAGCAGCCAACCACAGCGGGGGGATGGCTACACCTTC
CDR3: CASSQPQRGDGYTF

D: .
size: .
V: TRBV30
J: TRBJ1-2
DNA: TGTGCCTGGAGTGTGGAGTCCAGGGCTTGGAGCGGCTACACCTTC
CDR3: CAWSVESRAWSGYTF

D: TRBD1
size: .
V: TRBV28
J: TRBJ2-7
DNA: TGTGCCAGCAGTTTCCGGGACAGGTTTTACTACGAGCAGTACTTC
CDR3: CASSFRDRFYYEQYF

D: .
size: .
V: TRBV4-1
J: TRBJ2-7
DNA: TGCGCCAGCAGCCAAGAACCGGGAAACTACGAGCAGTACTTC
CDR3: CASSQEPGNYEQYF

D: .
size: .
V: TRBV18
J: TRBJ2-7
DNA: TGTGCCAGCTCACCGGACCTTTCCTACGAGCAGTACTTC
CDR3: CASSPDLSYEQYF

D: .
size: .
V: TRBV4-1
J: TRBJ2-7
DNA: TGCGCCAGCAGCCGTCAATCTGGAGGTAGCTCCTACGAGCAGTACTTC
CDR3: CASSRQSGGSSYEQYF

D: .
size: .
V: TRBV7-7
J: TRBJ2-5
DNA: TGTGCCAGCAGCTTAGGTCCGGTCCAAGAGACCCAGTACTTC
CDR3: CASSLGPVQETQYF

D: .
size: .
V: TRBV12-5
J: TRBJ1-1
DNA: TGTGCTAGTGGTTTGCCACTGGGGACAACCACTGAAGCTTTCTTT
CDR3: CASGLPLGTTTEAFF